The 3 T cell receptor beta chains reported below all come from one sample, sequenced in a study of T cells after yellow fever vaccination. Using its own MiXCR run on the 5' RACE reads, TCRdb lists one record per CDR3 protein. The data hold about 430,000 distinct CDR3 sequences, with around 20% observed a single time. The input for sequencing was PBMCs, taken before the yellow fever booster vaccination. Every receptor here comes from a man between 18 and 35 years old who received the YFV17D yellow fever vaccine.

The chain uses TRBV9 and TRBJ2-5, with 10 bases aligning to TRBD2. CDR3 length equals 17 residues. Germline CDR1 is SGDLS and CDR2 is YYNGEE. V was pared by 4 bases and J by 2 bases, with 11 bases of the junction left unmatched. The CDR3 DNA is TGTGCCAGCAGCTCCCCCCGTACTAGCGGGGTTCAAGAGACCCAGTACTTC. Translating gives CASSSPRTSGVQETQYF.

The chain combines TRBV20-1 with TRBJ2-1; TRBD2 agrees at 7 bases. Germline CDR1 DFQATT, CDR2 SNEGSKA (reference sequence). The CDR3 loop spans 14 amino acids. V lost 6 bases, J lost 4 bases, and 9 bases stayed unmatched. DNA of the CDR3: TGCAGTGCCAGCACTAGCGTAAAGTACAATGAGCAGTTCTTC. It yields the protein CSASTSVKYNEQFF.

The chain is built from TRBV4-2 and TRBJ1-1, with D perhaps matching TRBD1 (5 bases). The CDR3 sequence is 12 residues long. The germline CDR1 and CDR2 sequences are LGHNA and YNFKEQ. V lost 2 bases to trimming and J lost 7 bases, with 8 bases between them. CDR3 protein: CASSQYGGEAFF. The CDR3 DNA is TGTGCCAGCAGCCAATACGGGGGTGAAGCTTTCTTT.